This TCR beta chain was obtained from a study of early T cells in non-severe SARS-CoV-2 infection. The wider study: RNA in bulk from unsorted whole blood was sequenced, and chains were unpaired. Study-level points and caveats: Database matching using VDJdb favored anti-spike CD8 responses, with private and CD4 specificities left missing.

Unique molecular identifiers were attached to individual cDNA molecules. TCRdb re-called the 5' RACE reads through MiXCR, storing one row per CDR3 protein. Among more than 90,000 distinct CDR3 sequences listed, approximately 10% were seen once. Germline-derived CDR1 and CDR2 are KGHSH and LQKENI. V lost 0 bases, J lost 9 bases, and 18 bases stayed unmatched. This CDR3 region has 19 residues. This clonotype was counted ten times or more. Its matching antigen is unknown. Input material: whole blood. This clonotype was obtained from an adult who was a healthcare worker with PCR-confirmed SARS-CoV-2 infection or an uninfected control (not recorded which). The chain employs TRBV18 and TRBJ2-3; TRBD1 agrees at 10 bases. The CDR3 DNA is TGTGCCAGCTCACCACCACCGGGGGGGACAGGGGCCAGCACAGGAACGCAGTATTTT. Its translation: CASSPPPGGTGASTGTQYF.